This T cell receptor beta chain is from a study of blood T cell repertoires in COVID-19. Turning to the study itself: PBMCs, B-cell-depleted T cells, or T cells provided the cDNA or gDNA that made up the material.

In the source study's methods: Nucleated cell counts were estimated from reference gene primer amplification. Profiled with immunoSEQ multiplex PCR; TCRdb holds only in-frame clones, not every one. Clone size and the V and J calls come from that table; the DNA yielded D and trimming. This table has some 96,000 clones, more than 85% appearing once. Sequences were obtained from peripheral blood. The TCR originated in a man aged 45 to 65 with active COVID-19.

CDR3 amino acids: CASSLGSETWADTQYF. In nucleotides, the CDR3 is TGTGCCAGCAGCTTAGGTTCGGAGACGTGGGCAGATACGCAGTATTTT. V and J are TRBV11-3 and TRBJ2-3; no reliable D call. Germline V gives CDR1 SGHNT, CDR2 YENEEA. The CDR3 extends over 16 amino acids. The ends were cut back, 1 base at V and 4 bases at J, with 15 bases in the middle.